This TCR beta chain was sequenced in a study of blood T cells in healthy people across ages. Whole-study context: T cells yielded about one barcoded beta molecule per two cells through template switching.

Trimming stripped 5 bases from V and 8 bases from J, with 25 bases between. Germline-derived CDR1 and CDR2 are SGHTA and FQGTGA. The CDR3 loop spans 17 amino acids. With a J-beta primer mix and a sample-barcoded 5' primer, a second PCR ran roughly 7 to 11 cycles. Researchers report that a template-switch adaptor with 12 random nucleotides tagged each cDNA molecule. From the 5' RACE reads, TCRdb called clonotypes with MiXCR, one entry per CDR3 protein. The data show 1.5 million to 2 million distinct CDR3 sequences, with over 25% seen just once and 7.7% held by the top ten. General study findings and limits: More naive CD4+ cells and higher diversity were found in long-lived than in aged donors. Possibly confounding the expanded clonotype changes was the fact that donor CMV status was unknown.

This clonotype was observed a few times. Its antigen is still unknown. This clonotype originated in a woman aged 30 to 39 in good health. The specimen sequenced was blood. V and J are TRBV7-3 and TRBJ2-1; perhaps D is TRBD1 or TRBD2 (6 bases each). The CDR3 DNA follows: TGTGCCAGCAGCCCGACCTTGGGCGGAGGGGGAACCTATGAGCAGTTCTTC. Translating it yields CASSPTLGGGGTYEQFF.